This TCR beta chain was retrieved from a study of radiotherapy plus CTLA-4 blockade in lung cancer. Study-level findings and limits: Alongside interferon-beta, early blood T cell clone dynamics were reportedly the best predictor of response. The study found tumor-derived TCR clones expanded in blood after radiotherapy plus ipilimumab.

There are a few counts of this clone. The antigen is not known. Generated by immunoSEQ multiplex PCR, the TCRdb table keeps only in-frame clones and is missing some. The table shows 80,000 to 100,000 clones, with approximately 85% occurring only once. This CDR3 comprises 13 residues. J was trimmed by 2 bases and V by 6 bases; bases with no gene match: 3. The germline CDR1 and CDR2 sequences are SNHLY and FYNNEI. The sequenced sample was peripheral blood, obtained from a patient treated with radiotherapy plus ipilimumab. The clonotype originates from a human donor with non-small cell lung cancer who had a partial response to radiotherapy plus ipilimumab. The chain couples TRBV2 to TRBJ2-5; 7 bases map to TRBD1. CDR3 nucleotides: TGTGCCAGCAGAAGGGGACAGCAAGAGACCCAGTACTTC. Encoded protein: CASRRGQQETQYF.